Below are 21 T cell receptor beta chains sequenced from a single sample in a study of identical twins. TCRdb ran MiXCR on the 5' RACE reads and lists one entry per CDR3 protein. The table shows hundreds of thousands of distinct CDR3 sequences, with about 18% occurring only once. The same data also contributed to another study, on T cells expressing NK-cell markers.

Material for sequencing was PBMCs. The receptors come from a woman between 18 and 29 years old in good health.

This clonotype came up a few times. The J gene is TRBJ2-3, the V gene TRBV12-3 or TRBV12-4; D unclear. The CDR3 consists of 14 residues. Trimming removed 6 bases at V and 5 bases at J, with 15 bases between. The CDR3 protein is CASSNRRAKDTQYF. CDR3 bases: TGTGCCAGCAGCAATAGAAGAGCGAAAGATACGCAGTATTTT.

This sequence joins TRBV5-1 and TRBJ2-3; 10 nucleotides line up with TRBD2. The CDR3 runs 15 residues. Trimming removed 2 bases from V and 4 bases from J; junction bases left unmatched: 4. CDR1 is SGHRS and CDR2 is YFSETQ in the germline V gene. CDR3 in DNA: TGCGCCAGCAGCTTACTAGCGGGGCGATCAGATACGCAGTATTTT. This codes for CASSLLAGRSDTQYF.

The rearrangement links TRBV2 to TRBJ1-2, with a weak D call TRBD1 (5 bases). Trimming removed 3 bases from V and 3 bases from J, with 14 bases in between. CDR3 length equals 15 residues. Germline CDR1 is SNHLY and CDR2 is FYNNEI. CDR3 DNA sequence: TGTGCCAGCAGTGAGGTCAGGGAAAAGCACTATGGCTACACCTTC. This translates into CASSEVREKHYGYTF.

V gene TRBV12-3 or TRBV12-4 combines with J gene TRBJ2-2, with 7 positions matching TRBD2. The CDR3 is 15 residues long. The V and J ends lost 6 bases and 3 bases, in that order; junction bases with no gene match: 7. CDR3 sequence: CASRETGLYTGELFF. The CDR3 region has the DNA TGTGCCAGCAGGGAAACGGGACTATACACCGGGGAGCTGTTTTTT.

This chain uses TRBV5-1 with TRBJ2-1; tentatively, D is TRBD1 or TRBD2 (6 bases each). The CDR3 spans 15 residues. CDR1 is SGHRS, CDR2 YFSETQ, per germline. Trimming pared 0 bases from V and 4 bases from J, leaving 11 bases between. CDR3 DNA sequence: TGCGCCAGCAGCTTGGCGGGGGCCCCATACAATGAGCAGTTCTTC. It encodes CASSLAGAPYNEQFF.

This sequence joins TRBV5-1 and TRBJ1-1; no firm D call. V shed 0 bases and J shed 2 bases, with 8 bases lying between them. The CDR3 runs 14 residues. The germline V gene encodes CDR1 SGHRS and CDR2 YFSETQ. For the CDR3, the DNA is TGCGCCAGCAGCTTGGACAGCTTTAACACTGAAGCTTTCTTT. Its translation: CASSLDSFNTEAFF.

This clonotype was seen only a few times. V usage is TRBV5-1 and J usage is TRBJ2-7; D is undetermined. Between the trimmed V and J ends, which lost 0 bases and 2 bases, there was a span of 15 bases. Germline lookup yields CDR1 SGHRS and CDR2 YFSETQ. CDR3 length: 16 amino acids. For the CDR3, the DNA is TGCGCCAGCAGCTTGGCCTACGGGCAAATTGCCTACGAGCAGTACTTC. It encodes CASSLAYGQIAYEQYF.

CDR3 bases: TGCGCCAGCAGCACCCGGACAGGGATCGAAGCTTTCTTT. Translating gives CASSTRTGIEAFF. This chain joins TRBV5-1 and TRBJ1-1; 8 nucleotides line up with TRBD1. The germline gives CDR1 SGHRS, CDR2 YFSETQ. The CDR3 extends over 13 amino acids. After removal of 4 bases from V and 8 bases from J, the junction contained 7 bases not matched to a gene.

The sample holds many counts of this clonotype. This chain uses TRBV20-1 with TRBJ2-3; TRBD2 aligns across 9 bases. In germline, CDR1 is DFQATT, CDR2 SNEGSKA (reference sequence). This CDR3 is built from 16 residues. The V gene end was trimmed by 1 base and the J gene end by 8 bases; junction bases not matched to a gene: 13. CDR3 nucleotide sequence: TGCAGTGCTAGAGTCGGGACTAGCTATACGTGGGGTACGCAGTATTTT. Amino acids: CSARVGTSYTWGTQYF.

The sample holds a few counts of this clonotype. The chain uses TRBV11-3 and TRBJ1-6; D ambiguous. The CDR3 extends over 12 amino acids. V was cut by 7 bases and J by 9 bases, with 10 bases left in between. Looked up from germline, CDR1 is SGHNT and CDR2 is YENEEA. In nucleotides, the CDR3 is TGTGCCAGCAAAATCGGTGGTTCACCCCTCCACTTT. Encoded protein: CASKIGGSPLHF. Supplemented by reference TRBV11-3 and TRBJ1-6, the full variable domain reads EAGVVQSPRYKIIEKKQPVAFWCNPISGHNTLYWYLQNLGQGPELLIRYENEEAVDDSQLPKDRFSAERLKGVDSTLKIQPAELGDSAVYLCASKIGGSPLHFGNGTRLTVT.

This clonotype was seen once. This chain connects TRBV29-1 to TRBJ2-1; D is perhaps TRBD2 (6 bases). Germline values: CDR1 SQVTM, CDR2 ANQGSEA. V shed 2 bases and J shed 3 bases, with 14 bases lying between them. The CDR3 runs to 15 residues. The CDR3 DNA reads TGCAGCGTTGAATCCCGGAGGGGTCACTACAATGAGCAGTTCTTC. Encoded protein: CSVESRRGHYNEQFF.

This clonotype has only a few counts. The gene calls are TRBV25-1 and TRBJ2-7; 7 positions agree with TRBD1. The CDR3 extends over 14 amino acids. J gave up 4 bases and V 4 bases, and 7 bases lay outside the gene matches. Germline V CDR1 and CDR2: MGHDK, SYGVNS. DNA for the CDR3: TGTGCCAGCAGTGGATGGGACAGTGGGTACGAGCAGTACTTC. Encoded protein: CASSGWDSGYEQYF.

In this sample, this clonotype turned up many times. CDR3 bases: TGTGCCAGCAGCTTAGCGGGGACAGGGCTGTACGAGCAGTACTTC. It specifies CASSLAGTGLYEQYF. This chain connects TRBV7-9 to TRBJ2-7; the match to TRBD1 covers 9 bases. In germline, CDR1 is SEHNR, CDR2 FQNEAQ (reference sequence). The trim removed 0 bases at V and 4 bases at J, leaving 4 bases unmatched. This CDR3 has 15 amino acids. Full variable domain (rest looked up from reference TRBV7-9 and TRBJ2-7): DTGVSQNPRHKITKRGQNVTFRCDPISEHNRLYWYRQTLGQGPEFLTYFQNEAQLEKSRLLSDRFSAERPKGSFSTLEIQRTEQGDSAMYLCASSLAGTGLYEQYFGPGTRLTVT.

This sequence joins TRBV29-1 and TRBJ2-5, with 9 positions matching TRBD2. The J segment lost 2 bases and the V segment lost 6 bases, leaving 7 bases of the junction unmatched. The germline V gene has CDR1 SQVTM and CDR2 ANQGSEA. This CDR3 spans 14 amino acids. CDR3 bases: TGCAGCGTCAGACTAGCGGAGATACAAGAGACCCAGTACTTC. Residues: CSVRLAEIQETQYF.

This clonotype was observed a handful of times. The chain employs TRBV27 and TRBJ1-5, with TRBD1 matching over 8 bases. V shed 2 bases, J shed 5 bases, and the junction held 2 bases outside the gene matches. The CDR3 is made up of 14 amino acids. Germline loops: CDR1 MNHEY, CDR2 SMNVEV (reference sequence). The CDR3 region has the DNA TGTGCCAGCAGTTTAAGCAGGGGGCATCAGCCCCAGCATTTT. Translation gives CASSLSRGHQPQHF.

The chain is built from TRBV6-2 or TRBV6-3 and TRBJ2-2; D is undetermined. Trimming stripped 8 bases from V and 7 bases from J, with 11 bases between. Germline loops: CDR1 MNHEY, CDR2 SVGEGT. This CDR3 region has 12 residues. The CDR3 DNA reads as TGTGCCAGCGGCCTGGGCGGCGGGGAGCTGTTTTTT. It yields the protein CASGLGGGELFF.

This clonotype was found a few times. The gene calls are TRBV10-3 and TRBJ1-1; possible D gene TRBD1, 5 bases. Trimming removed 0 bases at V and 2 bases at J, with 16 bases between. The CDR3 loop spans 17 amino acids. The germline V gene encodes CDR1 ENHRY and CDR2 SYGVKD. CDR3 sequence: CAISESGKGPGNTEAFF. In DNA form, the CDR3 reads TGTGCCATCAGTGAGTCTGGGAAGGGGCCGGGAAACACTGAAGCTTTCTTT.

This clonotype was seen a few times. V usage is TRBV12-3 or TRBV12-4 and J usage is TRBJ1-4, with D tentatively TRBD1 (5 bases). V was clipped by 1 base and J by 4 bases, with 10 bases between them. There are 15 residues in the CDR3. CDR3 coding DNA: TGTGCCAGCAGTTTAGTAGCAGGGTTTAATGAAAAACTGTTTTTT. Its protein is CASSLVAGFNEKLFF.

This clonotype was seen more than once but under ten times. The chain recombines TRBV12-5 with TRBJ1-4; D uncertain. Germline CDR1 is LGHNT and CDR2 is FRNRAP. CDR3 length: 13 amino acids. V lost 1 base and J 3 bases, leaving 3 bases between the germline ends. CDR3 amino acids: CASGLGANEKLFF. CDR3 DNA sequence: TGTGCTAGTGGTTTGGGAGCTAATGAAAAACTGTTTTTT.

V usage is TRBV7-9 and J usage is TRBJ2-5, with D possibly matching TRBD2 (6 bases). The CDR3 has 16 amino acids. The germline gives CDR1 SEHNR, CDR2 FQNEAQ (reference sequence). V was shortened by 5 bases and J by 9 bases, with 25 bases between the two germline ends. In DNA, the CDR3 is TGTGCCAGCAGCCTCGTTTCCGGGACCCTCCCGGGGGCCCAGTACTTC. Translated, it gives CASSLVSGTLPGAQYF.

This sequence joins TRBV7-8 and TRBJ1-6; the D gene is possibly TRBD1 (6 bases). Trimming took off 3 bases at V and 7 bases at J, with 13 bases between the two ends. CDR3 length: 15 amino acids. Germline CDR1 and CDR2: SGHVS and FQNEAQ. This CDR3 is CASSFRTAQNSPLHF. The CDR3 DNA reads as TGTGCCAGCAGCTTTAGGACAGCACAAAATTCACCCCTCCACTTT. The full variable domain, rest sourced from reference TRBV7-8 and TRBJ1-6, is GAGVSQSPRYKVAKRGQDVALRCDPISGHVSLFWYQQALGQGPEFLTYFQNEAQLDKSGLPSDRFFAERPEGSVSTLKIQRTQQEDSAVYLCASSFRTAQNSPLHFGNGTRLTVT.